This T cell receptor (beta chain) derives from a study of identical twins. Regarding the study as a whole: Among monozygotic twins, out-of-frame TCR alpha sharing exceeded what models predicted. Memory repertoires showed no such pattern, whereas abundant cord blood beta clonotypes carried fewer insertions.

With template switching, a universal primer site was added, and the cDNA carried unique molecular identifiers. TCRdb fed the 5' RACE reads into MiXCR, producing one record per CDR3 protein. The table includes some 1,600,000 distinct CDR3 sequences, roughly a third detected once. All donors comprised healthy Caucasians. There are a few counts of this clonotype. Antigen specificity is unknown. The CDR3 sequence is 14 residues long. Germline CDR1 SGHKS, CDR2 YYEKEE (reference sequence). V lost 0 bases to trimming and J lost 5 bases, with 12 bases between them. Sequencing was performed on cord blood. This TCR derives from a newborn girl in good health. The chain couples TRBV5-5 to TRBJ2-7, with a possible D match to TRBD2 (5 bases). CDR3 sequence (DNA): TGTGCCAGCAGCTTGGCCCGGGGAATCGACGAGCAGTACTTC. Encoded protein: CASSLARGIDEQYF.